The 11 T cell receptor beta chains below come from one sample, sequenced in a study of blood T cells in healthy people across ages. For the second PCR, which ran for roughly 6 to 12 cycles, a sample-barcoded 5' primer and a J-beta primer mix were used. TCRdb redid the calling of the 5' RACE reads with MiXCR, one entry per CDR3 protein. This repertoire shows around 2 million distinct CDR3 sequences, around 40% found once; its top ten account for roughly 23%. Specimen: blood. The receptor set was obtained from a human donor in good health.

This chain uses TRBV7-9 with TRBJ2-1, with D tentatively TRBD2 (5 bases). The germline V gene encodes CDR1 SEHNR and CDR2 FQNEAQ (reference sequence). This CDR3 is 13 amino acids long. V lost 5 bases, J lost 8 bases, and 13 bases lay in between. CDR3 bases: TGTGCCAGCAGCCGAGGGCGTAAGGATGAGCAGTTCTTC. It codes for CASSRGRKDEQFF.

There are a few counts of this clonotype. The chain joins TRBV6-5 to TRBJ1-4; D is unresolved. V was cut by 0 bases and J by 5 bases, with 10 bases left in between. In germline, CDR1 is MNHEY, CDR2 SVGAGI. The CDR3 extends over 15 amino acids. CDR3: CASSYSSIANEKLFF. CDR3 DNA sequence: TGTGCCAGCAGTTACTCGAGTATTGCCAATGAAAAACTGTTTTTT.

CDR3 loop: CASSFMGMVNSPLHF. CDR3 DNA: TGTGCCAGCAGCTTTATGGGTATGGTGAATTCACCCCTCCACTTT. The rearrangement joins TRBV7-2 to TRBJ1-6; D ambiguous. CDR1 SGHTA and CDR2 FQGNSA come from the germline V gene. Trimming took off 3 bases at V and 7 bases at J, with 13 bases between the two ends. The CDR3 runs to 15 residues.

This clonotype appeared many times. The chain links TRBV29-1 to TRBJ1-2; weak D call: TRBD1 (6 bases). The germline V gene has CDR1 SQVTM and CDR2 ANQGSEA. V lost 6 bases and J lost 8, with 16 bases in between. This CDR3 spans 12 amino acids. The CDR3 region is CSVAGQIVGYTF. CDR3 nucleotide sequence: TGCAGCGTCGCCGGACAGATCGTCGGCTACACCTTC. Filled out from reference TRBV29-1 and TRBJ1-2, the complete variable domain reads SAVISQKPSRDICQRGTSLTIQCQVDSQVTMMFWYRQQPGQSLTLIATANQGSEATYESGFVIDKFPISRPNLTFSTLTVSNMSPEDSSIYLCSVAGQIVGYTFGSGTRLTVV.

This clonotype was seen only once. The V call is TRBV27, the J call TRBJ1-1; possibly TRBD1 for D (5 bases). The CDR3 totals 15 residues. The germline gives CDR1 MNHEY, CDR2 SMNVEV (reference sequence). Between the trimmed V and J ends, which lost 5 bases and 6 bases, there was a span of 19 bases. CDR3 nucleotides: TGTGCCAGCAGTCCGCTAGGGGTGTCCAGGTCTGAAGCTTTCTTT. Its protein product is CASSPLGVSRSEAFF.

V is TRBV7-9 and J is TRBJ2-7, with TRBD2 matching over 8 bases. The CDR3 runs to 13 residues. The V segment lost 2 bases and the J segment 6 bases; nucleotides outside the gene matches: 3. CDR1 and CDR2 (germline): SEHNR, FQNEAQ (reference sequence). DNA for the CDR3: TGTGCCAGCAGCTTAACGGGGGGGGTCGAGCAGTACTTC. Amino acid sequence: CASSLTGGVEQYF.

The chain is built from TRBV7-2 and TRBJ2-4, with 9 bases identical to TRBD2. The CDR3 totals 14 residues. Germline loops: CDR1 SGHTA, CDR2 FQGNSA. Losses at the gene ends were 5 bases for V and 13 bases for J; bases not matched to a gene: 12. As DNA, the CDR3 is TGTGCCAGCAGCCCTAGAATAACTAGCGGGCAACAGTACTTC. Encoded protein: CASSPRITSGQQYF.

V is TRBV10-3 and J is TRBJ2-5; 13 bases are a match to TRBD2. V dropped 8 bases and J dropped 3; count of bases not matched to a gene: 3. Looked up from germline, CDR1 is ENHRY and CDR2 is SYGVKD. This CDR3 is 14 amino acids long. The CDR3: CAIRTSGGKETQYF. CDR3 coding DNA: TGTGCCATCCGGACTAGCGGGGGCAAAGAGACCCAGTACTTC.

This chain links TRBV6-2 or TRBV6-3 with TRBJ2-7; D perhaps matches TRBD1 (8 bases). This CDR3 has 14 amino acids. Germline CDR1 is MNHEY and CDR2 is SVGEGT. V lost 4 bases and J 3 bases, leaving 13 bases between the germline ends. The CDR3 is CASSSTGGDYEQYF. CDR3 bases: TGTGCCAGCAGTTCAACAGGGGGGGACTACGAGCAGTACTTC.

This chain connects TRBV5-1 to TRBJ2-7, with 12 bases aligning to TRBD1. V shed 1 base, J shed 2 bases, and the junction held 7 bases outside the gene matches. Germline loops: CDR1 SGHRS, CDR2 YFSETQ. The CDR3 has 17 amino acids. The CDR3 coding sequence is TGCGCCAGCAGCTTGACGGGACAGGGGGCTGGAGCCTACGAGCAGTACTTC. This codes for CASSLTGQGAGAYEQYF. Full variable domain (outside the CDR3, taken from reference TRBV5-1 and TRBJ2-7): KAGVTQTPRYLIKTRGQQVTLSCSPISGHRSVSWYQQTPGQGLQFLFEYFSETQRNKGNFPGRFSGRQFSNSRSEMNVSTLELGDSALYLCASSLTGQGAGAYEQYFGPGTRLTVT.

The J gene is TRBJ2-1, the V gene TRBV12-3 or TRBV12-4; 7 nucleotides align to TRBD1. The CDR3 has 14 residues. The trim removed 6 bases at V and 10 bases at J, leaving 12 bases unmatched. CDR3 in DNA: TGTGCCAGCAGCATCGGGACAGTCGCCTACGAGCAGTTCTTC. This encodes CASSIGTVAYEQFF.